Given below is one T cell receptor (beta chain) in context. The sample comes from a study of blood T cell repertoires in COVID-19. Produced via immunoSEQ multiplex PCR; TCRdb's table is partial and in-frame only. The sample holds under 35,000 clones, 85% to 90% seen once. CDR3 length: 14 residues. This rearrangement joins TRBV21-1 to TRBJ1-5; TRBD1 was called by the table and not checked on the DNA. TRBV21-1 is noted as a pseudogene. The clonotype comes from a man aged 55 to 70 with acute or convalescent COVID-19. Sequencing was performed on peripheral blood. Here the CDR3 DNA reads TGTGCCAGCAGCTCTCCGGGACAGGTCCCCTACCAGCATTTT. Translation gives CASSSPGQVPYQHF.